This TCR beta chain came from a study of neoadjuvant anti-PD-1 for oral cavity cancer. Study overall: Before surgery, most patients got three to four biweekly 3 mg/kg nivolumab doses.

Described time point: after neoadjuvant nivolumab, at surgical resection. Germline V gene data show CDR1 as MNHEY and CDR2 as SVGAGI. CDR3 length equals 13 residues. V shed 6 bases and J shed 0 bases, with 8 bases lying between them. Measured with immunoSEQ multiplex PCR; TCRdb has only the in-frame clones, and not every one. The sample consists of 14,000 to 15,000 clones, around 36% of them appearing once. The source of this sequence is a person aged 35-79 years with oral cavity squamous cell carcinoma. V is TRBV6-5 and J is TRBJ1-1; no clear D gene. The sequencing here drew on tumor tissue, taken after nivolumab (anti-PD-1) treatment. The CDR3: CASRGIMNTEAFF. CDR3 DNA: TGTGCCAGCAGGGGGATCATGAACACTGAAGCTTTCTTT.